This is a list of T cell receptor beta chains from one sample in a study of cytomegalovirus exposure and HLA in healthy donors. Method: immunoSEQ multiplex PCR; TCRdb's copy keeps in-frame clones and lacks some. Here the sample spans about 160,000 clones, approximately 86% being singletons. Material for sequencing was PBMCs. The receptors shown here come from a young woman in good health and CMV-seronegative. Both conserved end residues are part of each CDR3. Fields, in order: V gene, J gene, D gene, clone size, CDR3 protein, CDR3 DNA. D genes are given only for firm matches. Clone sizes are given selectively: once, few, many, or a class where the clone is expanded.

v_gene: TRBV9
j_gene: TRBJ2-5
d_gene: -
abundance: -
CDR3aa: CASSVTGRQETQYF
CDR3nt: TGTGCCAGCAGCGTAACGGGTCGCCAAGAGACCCAGTACTTC

v_gene: TRBV28
j_gene: TRBJ2-2
d_gene: -
abundance: -
CDR3aa: CASSLTGNTGELFF
CDR3nt: TGTGCCAGCAGTTTGACAGGGAACACCGGGGAGCTGTTTTTT

v_gene: TRBV7-8
j_gene: TRBJ1-1
d_gene: -
abundance: -
CDR3aa: CASSRPGSGTEAFF
CDR3nt: TGTGCCAGCAGCCGTCCGGGGTCGGGGACTGAAGCTTTCTTT

v_gene: TRBV11-3
j_gene: TRBJ2-1
d_gene: -
abundance: -
CDR3aa: CASSLGGGPYNEQFF
CDR3nt: TGTGCCAGCAGCTTAGGAGGCGGGCCCTACAATGAGCAGTTCTTC

v_gene: TRBV7-9
j_gene: TRBJ2-1
d_gene: TRBD2
abundance: -
CDR3aa: CASIPGGSNNEQFF
CDR3nt: TGTGCCAGCATCCCCGGGGGGTCCAACAATGAGCAGTTCTTC

v_gene: TRBV27
j_gene: TRBJ1-1
d_gene: -
abundance: -
CDR3aa: CASRLQGVVNTEAFF
CDR3nt: TGTGCCAGCAGACTCCAGGGTGTGGTGAACACTGAAGCTTTCTTT

v_gene: TRBV5-1
j_gene: TRBJ2-7
d_gene: -
abundance: -
CDR3aa: CASRIQESSYEQYF
CDR3nt: TGCGCCAGCAGGATACAGGAGAGCTCCTACGAGCAGTACTTC

v_gene: TRBV28
j_gene: TRBJ2-4
d_gene: -
abundance: -
CDR3aa: CASSWGAGSKNIQYF
CDR3nt: TGTGCCAGCAGTTGGGGTGCGGGGTCCAAAAACATTCAGTACTTC

v_gene: TRBV2
j_gene: TRBJ1-5
d_gene: -
abundance: few
CDR3aa: CASTMGEGYNQPQHF
CDR3nt: TGTGCCAGCACAATGGGGGAGGGGTACAATCAGCCCCAGCATTTT

v_gene: TRBV19
j_gene: TRBJ1-5
d_gene: -
abundance: -
CDR3aa: CASEIGGASSQPQHF
CDR3nt: TGTGCCAGTGAAATCGGGGGGGCTTCATCCCAGCCCCAGCATTTT

v_gene: TRBV7-3
j_gene: TRBJ1-1
d_gene: TRBD1
abundance: -
CDR3aa: CASSLFGTAHTEAFF
CDR3nt: TGTGCCAGCAGCTTGTTCGGGACAGCCCACACTGAAGCTTTCTTT

v_gene: TRBV21-1
j_gene: TRBJ1-1
d_gene: -
abundance: -
CDR3aa: CASSKVEGRWTEAFF
CDR3nt: TGTGCCAGCAGCAAAGTGGAGGGGAGGTGGACTGAAGCTTTCTTT

v_gene: TRBV7-9
j_gene: TRBJ1-2
d_gene: -
abundance: -
CDR3aa: CATARLNYGYTF
CDR3nt: TGTGCCACCGCTAGGCTAAACTATGGCTACACCTTC

v_gene: TRBV28
j_gene: TRBJ1-5
d_gene: TRBD1
abundance: -
CDR3aa: CASRTGQGHQPQHF
CDR3nt: TGTGCCAGCAGGACCGGACAGGGACATCAGCCCCAGCATTTT

v_gene: TRBV29-1
j_gene: TRBJ1-1
d_gene: -
abundance: -
CDR3aa: CSVTVPALNTEAFF
CDR3nt: TGCAGCGTCACAGTGCCCGCACTGAACACTGAAGCTTTCTTT

v_gene: TRBV4-2
j_gene: TRBJ2-3
d_gene: TRBD2
abundance: -
CDR3aa: CASRRGASGVDTQYF
CDR3nt: TGTGCCAGCAGGAGGGGGGCTAGCGGGGTAGATACGCAGTATTTT

v_gene: TRBV2
j_gene: TRBJ2-2
d_gene: -
abundance: -
CDR3aa: CASTRGDYTGELFF
CDR3nt: TGTGCCAGCACCCGAGGAGACTATACCGGGGAGCTGTTTTTT

v_gene: TRBV7-2
j_gene: TRBJ1-4
d_gene: -
abundance: few
CDR3aa: CASSLAEGRGAREKLFF
CDR3nt: TGTGCCAGCAGCTTAGCGGAAGGGAGGGGGGCGAGAGAAAAACTGTTTTTT

v_gene: TRBV7-9
j_gene: TRBJ2-5
d_gene: -
abundance: -
CDR3aa: CASSLVATETQYF
CDR3nt: TGTGCCAGCAGCTTAGTAGCTACAGAGACCCAGTACTTC

v_gene: TRBV19
j_gene: TRBJ2-1
d_gene: -
abundance: -
CDR3aa: CASSIGLPRRSYNEQFF
CDR3nt: TGTGCCAGTAGTATAGGACTTCCTCGGAGGTCCTACAATGAGCAGTTCTTC

v_gene: TRBV11-2
j_gene: TRBJ2-2
d_gene: TRBD1
abundance: -
CDR3aa: CASSLVKVGQGITGELFF
CDR3nt: TGTGCCAGCAGCTTAGTTAAGGTCGGACAGGGAATCACCGGGGAGCTGTTTTTT

v_gene: TRBV28
j_gene: TRBJ1-2
d_gene: -
abundance: -
CDR3aa: CASIPSGLGDGYTF
CDR3nt: TGTGCCAGCATCCCATCGGGACTCGGGGATGGCTACACCTTC

v_gene: TRBV6-4
j_gene: TRBJ1-1
d_gene: -
abundance: -
CDR3aa: CASRGQGETEAFF
CDR3nt: TGTGCCAGCAGAGGTCAGGGTGAGACTGAAGCTTTCTTT

v_gene: TRBV7-6
j_gene: TRBJ2-3
d_gene: TRBD2
abundance: -
CDR3aa: CASSSRSGGADTQYF
CDR3nt: TGTGCCAGCAGCTCACGGTCCGGGGGGGCAGATACGCAGTATTTT

v_gene: TRBV28
j_gene: TRBJ2-7
d_gene: TRBD1
abundance: -
CDR3aa: CASSFGDRVQQYF
CDR3nt: TGTGCCAGCAGCTTTGGGGACAGGGTCCAGCAGTACTTC

v_gene: TRBV19
j_gene: TRBJ2-7
d_gene: TRBD1
abundance: -
CDR3aa: CASRKTRTGSSYEQYF
CDR3nt: TGTGCCAGTAGAAAAACGAGGACAGGAAGCTCCTACGAGCAGTACTTC

v_gene: TRBV13
j_gene: TRBJ2-1
d_gene: TRBD2
abundance: -
CDR3aa: CASSSTSGMTNEQFF
CDR3nt: TGTGCCAGCAGCTCGACTAGCGGGATGACCAATGAGCAGTTCTTC

v_gene: TRBV19
j_gene: TRBJ2-3
d_gene: -
abundance: -
CDR3aa: CASSILSGGDTQYF
CDR3nt: TGTGCCAGTAGTATCTTAAGCGGTGGGGATACGCAGTATTTT

v_gene: TRBV11-2
j_gene: TRBJ1-2
d_gene: -
abundance: -
CDR3aa: CASSSGRDGYTF
CDR3nt: TGTGCCAGCAGCTCGGGAAGGGATGGCTACACCTTC

v_gene: TRBV29-1
j_gene: TRBJ1-2
d_gene: -
abundance: -
CDR3aa: CSAPTVPLGYTF
CDR3nt: TGCAGCGCTCCGACAGTTCCCCTCGGCTACACCTTC

v_gene: TRBV5-4
j_gene: TRBJ2-1
d_gene: -
abundance: -
CDR3aa: CASSPSGKGNNEQFF
CDR3nt: TGTGCCAGCAGCCCCTCAGGCAAGGGGAACAATGAGCAGTTCTTC

v_gene: TRBV28
j_gene: TRBJ1-6
d_gene: -
abundance: few
CDR3aa: CASSPTGSVSPLHF
CDR3nt: TGTGCCAGCAGCCCCACAGGTTCGGTTTCACCCCTCCACTTT

v_gene: TRBV18
j_gene: TRBJ2-3
d_gene: TRBD1
abundance: -
CDR3aa: CASSPLGGPEDTQYF
CDR3nt: TGTGCCAGCTCGCCCCTAGGGGGCCCGGAAGATACGCAGTATTTT

v_gene: TRBV29-1
j_gene: TRBJ1-1
d_gene: -
abundance: once
CDR3aa: CSVGGVGTEAFF
CDR3nt: TGCAGCGTTGGGGGAGTCGGCACTGAAGCTTTCTTT

v_gene: TRBV27
j_gene: TRBJ2-1
d_gene: TRBD1
abundance: -
CDR3aa: CASRRQGITYNEQFF
CDR3nt: TGTGCCAGCAGAAGACAGGGGATCACCTACAATGAGCAGTTCTTC

v_gene: TRBV19
j_gene: TRBJ2-5
d_gene: TRBD2
abundance: -
CDR3aa: CASSILTSGGETQYF
CDR3nt: TGTGCCAGTAGTATCCTGACTAGCGGAGGAGAGACCCAGTACTTC

v_gene: TRBV7-2
j_gene: TRBJ2-7
d_gene: -
abundance: -
CDR3aa: CASSLGGVYEQYF
CDR3nt: TGTGCCAGCAGCTTAGGGGGGGTGTACGAGCAGTACTTC

v_gene: TRBV9
j_gene: TRBJ1-1
d_gene: -
abundance: once
CDR3aa: CASSVVSEAFF
CDR3nt: TGTGCCAGCAGCGTAGTAAGCGAAGCTTTCTTT

v_gene: TRBV30
j_gene: TRBJ1-3
d_gene: -
abundance: once
CDR3aa: CAWILAAGNTIYF
CDR3nt: TGTGCCTGGATATTAGCGGCTGGAAACACCATATATTTT

v_gene: TRBV6-5
j_gene: TRBJ2-3
d_gene: TRBD2
abundance: -
CDR3aa: CASSPTSGGDTQYF
CDR3nt: TGTGCCAGCAGTCCCACTAGCGGGGGGGATACGCAGTATTTT

v_gene: TRBV5-5
j_gene: TRBJ1-5
d_gene: TRBD1
abundance: -
CDR3aa: CASSYGQGSNQPQHF
CDR3nt: TGTGCCAGCAGCTACGGACAGGGTAGCAATCAGCCCCAGCATTTT

v_gene: TRBV10-3
j_gene: TRBJ1-2
d_gene: -
abundance: -
CDR3aa: CAISETGNSGYTF
CDR3nt: TGTGCCATCAGTGAGACAGGAAATAGTGGCTACACCTTC

v_gene: TRBV6-6
j_gene: TRBJ1-1
d_gene: -
abundance: -
CDR3aa: CASSYRGNTEAFF
CDR3nt: TGTGCCAGCAGTTACCGGGGGAACACTGAAGCTTTCTTT

v_gene: TRBV28
j_gene: TRBJ1-5
d_gene: TRBD1
abundance: -
CDR3aa: CASTPGTGGNQPQHF
CDR3nt: TGTGCCAGCACGCCCGGGACAGGGGGCAATCAGCCCCAGCATTTT

v_gene: TRBV5-1
j_gene: TRBJ2-5
d_gene: -
abundance: -
CDR3aa: CASQRGETQYF
CDR3nt: TGCGCCAGCCAAAGGGGAGAGACCCAGTACTTC

v_gene: TRBV6-6
j_gene: TRBJ2-1
d_gene: TRBD2
abundance: -
CDR3aa: CASSYSKAGAKNEQFF
CDR3nt: TGTGCCAGCAGTTACTCGAAGGCGGGAGCGAAGAATGAGCAGTTCTTC

v_gene: TRBV4-1
j_gene: TRBJ2-3
d_gene: TRBD1
abundance: -
CDR3aa: CASSQVTGGELRDTQYF
CDR3nt: TGCGCCAGCAGCCAAGTTACAGGGGGCGAGCTCAGAGATACGCAGTATTTT

v_gene: TRBV4-1
j_gene: TRBJ2-2
d_gene: TRBD1
abundance: -
CDR3aa: CASHSKGDSYTGELFF
CDR3nt: TGCGCCAGTCACTCGAAAGGGGACAGCTACACCGGGGAGCTGTTTTTT

v_gene: TRBV5-8
j_gene: TRBJ1-2
d_gene: -
abundance: -
CDR3aa: CASSFGGLDGYTF
CDR3nt: TGTGCCAGCAGCTTCGGGGGATTGGATGGCTACACCTTC

v_gene: TRBV27
j_gene: TRBJ2-7
d_gene: TRBD2
abundance: -
CDR3aa: CASGTSGRAREYF
CDR3nt: TGTGCCAGCGGGACTAGCGGGAGGGCCAGGGAGTACTTC

v_gene: TRBV19
j_gene: TRBJ2-3
d_gene: -
abundance: -
CDR3aa: CASSFDPGHPTDTQYF
CDR3nt: TGTGCCAGTAGTTTCGACCCGGGACACCCCACAGATACGCAGTATTTT

v_gene: TRBV7-2
j_gene: TRBJ2-2
d_gene: -
abundance: -
CDR3aa: CASSFQGPNTGELFF
CDR3nt: TGTGCCAGCAGCTTTCAGGGTCCGAACACCGGGGAGCTGTTTTTT

v_gene: TRBV28
j_gene: TRBJ2-7
d_gene: TRBD1
abundance: -
CDR3aa: CASSQGTAPYEQYF
CDR3nt: TGTGCCAGCAGTCAAGGGACAGCTCCCTACGAGCAGTACTTC